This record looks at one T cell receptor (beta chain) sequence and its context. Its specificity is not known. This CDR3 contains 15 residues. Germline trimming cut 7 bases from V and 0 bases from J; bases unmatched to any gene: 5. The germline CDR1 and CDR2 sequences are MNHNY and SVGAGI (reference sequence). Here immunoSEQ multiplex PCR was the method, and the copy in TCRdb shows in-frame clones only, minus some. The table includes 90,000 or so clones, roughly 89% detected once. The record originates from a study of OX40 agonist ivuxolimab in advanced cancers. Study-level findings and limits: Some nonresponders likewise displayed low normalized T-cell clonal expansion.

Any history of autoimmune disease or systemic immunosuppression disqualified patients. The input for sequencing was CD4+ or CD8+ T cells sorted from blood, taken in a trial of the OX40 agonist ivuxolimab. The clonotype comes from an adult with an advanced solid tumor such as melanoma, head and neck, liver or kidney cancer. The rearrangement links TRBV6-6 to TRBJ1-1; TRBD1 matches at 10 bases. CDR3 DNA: TGTGCCAGCAAAGCCGGACAGGGGGTGAACACTGAAGCTTTCTTT. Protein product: CASKAGQGVNTEAFF.